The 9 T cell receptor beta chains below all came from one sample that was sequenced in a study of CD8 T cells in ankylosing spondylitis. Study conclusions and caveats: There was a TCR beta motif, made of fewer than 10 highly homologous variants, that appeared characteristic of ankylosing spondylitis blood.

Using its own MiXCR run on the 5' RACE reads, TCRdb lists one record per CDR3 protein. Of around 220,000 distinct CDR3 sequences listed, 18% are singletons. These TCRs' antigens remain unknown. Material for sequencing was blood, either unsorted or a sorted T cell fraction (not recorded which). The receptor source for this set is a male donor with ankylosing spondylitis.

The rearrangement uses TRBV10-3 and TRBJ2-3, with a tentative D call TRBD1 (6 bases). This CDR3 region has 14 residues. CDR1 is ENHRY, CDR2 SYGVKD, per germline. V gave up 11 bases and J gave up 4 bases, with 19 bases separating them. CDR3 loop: CAPAPRGAADTQYF. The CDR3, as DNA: TGTGCCCCAGCACCCAGGGGAGCTGCAGATACGCAGTATTTT.

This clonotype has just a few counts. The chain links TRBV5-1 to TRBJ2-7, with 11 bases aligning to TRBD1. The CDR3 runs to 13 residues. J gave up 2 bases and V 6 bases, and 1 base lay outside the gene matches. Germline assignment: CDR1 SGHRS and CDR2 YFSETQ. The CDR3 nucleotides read TGCGCCAGCACGGGACAGGGGGCCTACGAGCAGTACTTC. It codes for CASTGQGAYEQYF.

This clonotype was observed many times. The CDR3 here is CASSLAQGYEQYF. CDR3 nucleotides: TGTGCCAGCAGTTTAGCACAGGGGTACGAGCAGTACTTC. This chain joins TRBV27 and TRBJ2-7, with 7 bases matching TRBD1. V lost 2 bases to trimming and J lost 4 bases; unmatched junction nucleotides: 2. The germline V gene encodes CDR1 MNHEY and CDR2 SMNVEV (reference sequence). The CDR3 runs to 13 residues.

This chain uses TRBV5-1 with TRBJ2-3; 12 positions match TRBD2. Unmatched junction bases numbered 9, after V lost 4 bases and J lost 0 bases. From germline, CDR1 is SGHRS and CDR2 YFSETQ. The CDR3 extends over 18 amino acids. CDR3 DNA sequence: TGCGCCAGCAGCCCGGGACTAGCGGGTGTGACTAGCACAGATACGCAGTATTTT. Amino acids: CASSPGLAGVTSTDTQYF.

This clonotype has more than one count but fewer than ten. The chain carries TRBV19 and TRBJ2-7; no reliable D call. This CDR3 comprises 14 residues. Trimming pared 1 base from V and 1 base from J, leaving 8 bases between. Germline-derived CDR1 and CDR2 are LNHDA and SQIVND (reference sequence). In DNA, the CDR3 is TGTGCCAGTAGTATAGGCGCGGAATCCTACGAGCAGTACTTC. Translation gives CASSIGAESYEQYF.

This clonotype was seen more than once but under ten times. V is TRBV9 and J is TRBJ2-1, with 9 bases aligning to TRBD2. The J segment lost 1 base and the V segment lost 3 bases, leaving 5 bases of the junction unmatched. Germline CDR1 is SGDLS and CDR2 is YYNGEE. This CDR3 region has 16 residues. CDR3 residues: CASSAYSGGSYNEQFF. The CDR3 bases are TGTGCCAGCAGCGCCTATAGCGGGGGTTCCTACAATGAGCAGTTCTTC. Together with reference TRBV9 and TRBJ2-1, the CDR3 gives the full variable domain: DSGVTQTPKHLITATGQRVTLRCSPRSGDLSVYWYQQSLDQGLQFLIQYYNGEERAKGNILERFSAQQFPDLHSELNLSSLELGDSALYFCASSAYSGGSYNEQFFGPGTRLTVL.

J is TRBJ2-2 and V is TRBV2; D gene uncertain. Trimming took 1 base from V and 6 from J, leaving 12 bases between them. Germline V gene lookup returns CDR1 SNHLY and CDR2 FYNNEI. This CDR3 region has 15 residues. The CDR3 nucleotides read TGTGCCAGCAGTGAAGAGGTGGGCCGCCCCGGGGAGCTGTTTTTT. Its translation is CASSEEVGRPGELFF.

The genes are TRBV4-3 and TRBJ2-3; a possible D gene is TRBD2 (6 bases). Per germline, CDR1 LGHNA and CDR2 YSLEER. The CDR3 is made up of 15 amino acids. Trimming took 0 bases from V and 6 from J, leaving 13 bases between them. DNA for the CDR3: TGCGCCAGCAGCCAAGATGGGACTGGCTCGGATACGCAGTATTTT. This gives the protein CASSQDGTGSDTQYF.

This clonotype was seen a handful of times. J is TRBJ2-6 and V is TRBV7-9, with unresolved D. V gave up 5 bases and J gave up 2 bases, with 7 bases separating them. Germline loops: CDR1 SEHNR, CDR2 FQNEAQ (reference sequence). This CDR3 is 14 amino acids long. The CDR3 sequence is CASSGIAGANVLTF. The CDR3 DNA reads TGTGCCAGCAGCGGAATCGCTGGGGCCAACGTCCTGACTTTC.